This T cell receptor beta chain was sequenced during a study of T cell changes during pregnancy in multiple sclerosis. The ends lost 2 bases at V and 5 bases at J; junction bases unmatched: 6. Germline values: CDR1 MNHNY, CDR2 SVGAGI (reference sequence). The CDR3 has 15 residues. Profiling relied on immunoSEQ multiplex PCR, and the TCRdb table lists in-frame clones only, not all of them. Seen here are about 38,000 clones, about 89% observed once, and the top ten hold 0.3% to 0.4%. This sample comprised CD4+ T cells from peripheral blood mononuclear cells, obtained in the third trimester of pregnancy. V is TRBV6-6 and J is TRBJ1-2; the match to TRBD1 covers 9 bases. This sequence originates from a female donor in good health, enrolled as a control in a pregnancy study. The CDR3 DNA follows: TGTGCCAGCAGTTACGGACAGGGGACGGAGTATGGCTACACCTTC. Its translation: CASSYGQGTEYGYTF.